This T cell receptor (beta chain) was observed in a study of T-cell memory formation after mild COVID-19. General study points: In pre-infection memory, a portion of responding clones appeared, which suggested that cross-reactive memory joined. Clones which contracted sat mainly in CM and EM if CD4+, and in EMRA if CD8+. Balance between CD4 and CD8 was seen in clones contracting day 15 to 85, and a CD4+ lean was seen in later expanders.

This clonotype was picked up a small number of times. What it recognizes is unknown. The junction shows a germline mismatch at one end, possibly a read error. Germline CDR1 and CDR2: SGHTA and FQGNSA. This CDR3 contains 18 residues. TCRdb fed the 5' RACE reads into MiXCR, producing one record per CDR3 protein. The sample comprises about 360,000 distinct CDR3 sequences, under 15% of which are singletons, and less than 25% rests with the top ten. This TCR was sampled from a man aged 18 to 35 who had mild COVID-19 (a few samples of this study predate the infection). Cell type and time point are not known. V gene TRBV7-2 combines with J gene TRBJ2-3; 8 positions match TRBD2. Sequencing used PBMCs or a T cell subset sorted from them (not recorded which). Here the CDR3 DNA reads TGTGCCAGCAGCTTAGCGGCGGGGGGTCTTTTTAGCATAGATACGCAGTATTTT. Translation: CASSLAAGGLFSIDTQYF.